This T cell receptor beta chain was identified during a study of blood T cell repertoires in COVID-19. Background on the study: COVID-19 samples collected from the United States, Italy and Spain covered acute and convalescent phases. T cells, B-cell-depleted T cells, or PBMCs provided the cDNA or gDNA that served as material.

Authors' processing steps: Amplification of reference gene primers was used by the study to estimate nucleated cell counts. Libraries were prepared by immunoSEQ multiplex PCR; TCRdb keeps only in-frame clonotypes and omits some of them. V, J and clone size are those of that table, while D and trimming were read from the DNA. The sample records approximately 50,000 clones, 81% being singletons. Recruited during active infection, patients (from Seattle) were subsequently followed longitudinally. The CDR3 sequence is 14 residues long. V was pared by 5 bases and J by 7 bases, with 11 bases of the junction left unmatched. Germline V gives CDR1 KGHSH, CDR2 LQKENI.

The chain employs TRBV18 and TRBJ2-7; TRBD2 aligns across 7 bases. The sequence derives from a woman older than 75 with COVID-19, enrolled during active disease. Sequenced: peripheral blood. The CDR3 spells CASSTVGGTGEQYF. For the CDR3, the DNA is TGTGCCAGCTCAACAGTGGGGGGGACGGGAGAGCAGTACTTC.